Listed here are 28 T cell receptor beta chains from one sample, sequenced in a study of T cell responses to AZD1222 COVID-19 vaccine. Data came from immunoSEQ multiplex PCR; TCRdb stores just in-frame clones and leaves some out. The sample contains about 120,000 clones, almost 95% of which appear only once. Sequenced here: peripheral blood, sampled on day 0 of AZD1222 vaccination. The receptor set was obtained from an adult in good health.

The chain has TRBV30 and TRBJ2-7, with D possibly TRBD1 on 5 matching bases. Germline loops: CDR1 GTSNPN, CDR2 SVGIG (reference sequence). The CDR3 loop spans 15 amino acids. Trimming left V 6 bases short and J 3 bases short, with 21 bases between. The CDR3 is CACDGQRTAFYEQYF. The DNA of the CDR3 is TGTGCCTGTGACGGACAACGGACGGCTTTCTACGAGCAGTACTTC.

The chain combines TRBV6-1 with TRBJ1-3; tentatively, D is TRBD1 (5 bases). CDR3 size: 14 residues. In germline, CDR1 is MNHNS, CDR2 SASEGT. The V end was cut by 3 bases, the J end by 4 bases, with 10 bases between. CDR3 in amino acids: CASSDWGVGNTIYF. CDR3 coding DNA: TGTGCCAGCAGTGATTGGGGCGTAGGAAACACCATATATTTT.

V is TRBV10-3 and J is TRBJ2-2; possible D gene TRBD1, 5 bases. Germline-derived CDR1 and CDR2 are ENHRY and SYGVKD. This CDR3 has 14 residues. Trimming left V 4 bases short and J 1 base short, with 7 bases between. CDR3 nucleotide sequence: TGTGCCATCAGTGGACAGCAGAACACCGGGGAGCTGTTTTTT. It translates to CAISGQQNTGELFF.

This sequence joins TRBV11-2 and TRBJ1-1; the D is unclear. V lost 2 bases to trimming and J lost 0 bases, with 1 base between them. The CDR3 consists of 12 residues. Germline V CDR1 and CDR2: SGHAT, FQNNGV. This CDR3 reads CASSLLNTEAFF. CDR3 nucleotide sequence: TGTGCCAGCAGCTTACTGAACACTGAAGCTTTCTTT.

The chain carries TRBV7-8 and TRBJ1-5; 7 bases are shared with TRBD1. Trimming removed 5 bases from V and 9 bases from J; junction bases left unmatched: 19. Germline CDR1 and CDR2: SGHVS and FQNEAQ. The CDR3 spans 17 residues. The CDR3 DNA sequence: TGTGCCAGCAGCCCCATACCGGGACAGTGGGGTGGGCGGCCCCAGCATTTT. This codes for CASSPIPGQWGGRPQHF.

The chain carries TRBV21-1 and TRBJ2-1; the table's D call, TRBD1, has no DNA check behind it. TRBV21-1 is given as a pseudogene. CDR3 size: 16 residues. CDR3 DNA sequence: TGTGCCAGCAGCAAAGTAGGGGTCTCCCCGCCCAATGAGCAGTTCTTC. As protein: CASSKVGVSPPNEQFF.

The genes are TRBV2 and TRBJ1-2; 7 positions agree with TRBD1. Germline assignment: CDR1 SNHLY and CDR2 FYNNEI. With 1 base clipped from V and 4 bases from J, the junction kept 0 bases outside the gene matches. The CDR3 extends over 13 amino acids. This CDR3 reads CASSEDRGYGYTF. The CDR3 DNA follows: TGTGCCAGCAGTGAAGACAGGGGCTATGGCTACACCTTC.

The sample holds one count of this clone. The gene calls are TRBV6-5 and TRBJ1-1, with 7 bases that match TRBD1. Per germline, CDR1 MNHEY and CDR2 SVGAGI. J lost 6 bases, V lost 2 bases, and 3 bases had no gene match. CDR3 size: 13 residues. The CDR3 protein is CASSYRQGAEAFF. CDR3 DNA sequence: TGTGCCAGCAGTTACCGACAGGGAGCTGAAGCTTTCTTT.

The sample holds one count of this clone. The V gene is TRBV7-2, the J gene TRBJ2-2; 7 bases match TRBD2. The CDR3 contains 16 residues. Trimming removed 5 bases from V and 4 bases from J; junction bases left unmatched: 10. CDR1 and CDR2 (germline): SGHTA, FQGNSA. The CDR3 DNA reads as TGTGCCAGCAGCCCTCAAAGCGGGATACGCACCGGGGAGCTGTTTTTT. Its translation is CASSPQSGIRTGELFF.

The chain has TRBV27 and TRBJ1-3; D remains unclear. Germline CDR1 is MNHEY and CDR2 is SMNVEV (reference sequence). Trimming took off 0 bases at V and 0 bases at J, with 3 bases between the two ends. The CDR3 sequence is 14 residues long. In DNA form, the CDR3 reads TGTGCCAGCAGTTTATCTGGCTCTGGAAACACCATATATTTT. Translation: CASSLSGSGNTIYF.

The chain combines TRBV7-2 with TRBJ1-5; D perhaps matches TRBD1 (6 bases). V shed 6 bases and J shed 8 bases, with 14 bases lying between them. The CDR3 is 13 residues long. CDR1 is SGHTA and CDR2 is FQGNSA in the germline V gene. In DNA, the CDR3 is TGTGCCAGCAGTCGACAGGAGAAGGAGCCCCAGCATTTT. Its protein product is CASSRQEKEPQHF.

V gene TRBV6-2 or TRBV6-3 combines with J gene TRBJ2-4; D is tentatively TRBD1 or TRBD2 (5 bases each). The CDR3 spans 13 residues. Trimming stripped 9 bases from V and 1 base from J, with 10 bases between. Germline lookup yields CDR1 MNHEY and CDR2 SVGEGT. The CDR3 DNA reads TGTGCCAGTAGCCGGGACGCCAAAAACATTCAGTACTTC. Its protein is CASSRDAKNIQYF.

This clone was counted a few times. J is TRBJ1-2 and V is TRBV18; D is ambiguous. In germline, CDR1 is KGHSH, CDR2 LQKENI. This CDR3 is built from 14 residues. V was shortened by 1 base and J by 3 bases, with 9 bases between the two germline ends. The CDR3 DNA reads TGTGCCAGCTCACCACTGGTAATAGACTATGGCTACACCTTC. It encodes CASSPLVIDYGYTF.

The chain couples TRBV27 to TRBJ2-7; 11 bases line up with TRBD1. The CDR3 sequence is 15 residues long. The V gene end was trimmed by 6 bases and the J gene end by 3 bases; junction bases not matched to a gene: 7. Germline values: CDR1 MNHEY, CDR2 SMNVEV (reference sequence). This CDR3 reads CASSSSGTGGYEQYV. CDR3 nucleotides: TGTGCCAGCAGCAGCTCCGGGACAGGGGGCTACGAGCAGTACGTC.

The rearrangement links TRBV5-6 to TRBJ1-2; 8 bases are a match to TRBD1. Germline assignment: CDR1 SGHDT and CDR2 YYEEEE. J gave up 2 bases and V 3 bases, and 9 bases lay outside the gene matches. This CDR3 has 16 amino acids. The CDR3 bases are TGTGCCAGCAGCTCCTCGCCGGGACAGGAAAACTATGGCTACACCTTC. Residues: CASSSSPGQENYGYTF. The variable domain in full, completed from reference TRBV5-6 and TRBJ1-2, reads DAGVTQSPTHLIKTRGQQVTLRCSPKSGHDTVSWYQQALGQGPQFIFQYYEEEERQRGNFPDRFSGHQFPNYSSELNVNALLLGDSALYLCASSSSPGQENYGYTFGSGTRLTVV.

The V gene is TRBV5-6, the J gene TRBJ2-4; 7 bases align to TRBD1. Germline CDR1 reads SGHDT; CDR2 reads YYEEEE. The CDR3 length is 19 residues. Losses at the gene ends were 4 bases for V and 2 bases for J; bases not matched to a gene: 18. The CDR3 nucleotides are TGTGCCAGCAGCCTTCTCCGACAGGGCGGGTTCGGGACCAAAAACATTCAGTACTTC. This codes for CASSLLRQGGFGTKNIQYF.

The chain joins TRBV10-1 to TRBJ2-3, with D possibly being TRBD1 or TRBD2 (6 bases each). From germline, CDR1 is WNHNN and CDR2 SYGVQD (reference sequence). The CDR3 loop spans 14 amino acids. Trimming shortened V by 0 bases and J by 8 bases, and 12 bases separated the two germline ends. CDR3 DNA sequence: TGCGCCAGCAGTGAGTCAATACAGGGAGGTACGCAGTATTTT. Translating gives CASSESIQGGTQYF.

This clone was recorded only once. The CDR3 nucleotides are TGTGCCAGCAGTTACGAGGCAGGGGAATACTCACCCCTCCACTTT. Translated, it gives CASSYEAGEYSPLHF. The V call is TRBV6-6, the J call TRBJ1-6; perhaps TRBD1 as D (6 bases). The CDR3 is 15 amino acids. V was cut by 2 bases and J by 10 bases, with 15 bases left in between. The germline V gene has CDR1 MNHNY and CDR2 SVGAGI (reference sequence).

The chain is built from TRBV18 and TRBJ2-1; 8 bases are a match to TRBD1. Germline-derived CDR1 and CDR2 are KGHSH and LQKENI. The CDR3 spans 15 residues. Trimming cost V 3 bases and J 2 bases; bases outside gene matches: 3. Here the CDR3 DNA reads TGTGCCAGCTCACCGGGACAGGTGCCCTACAATGAGCAGTTCTTC. It encodes CASSPGQVPYNEQFF.

The genes are TRBV3-1 (or the pseudogene TRBV3-2) and TRBJ1-2; tentative D call: TRBD1 (5 bases). The ends were cut back, 4 bases at V and 5 bases at J, with 14 bases in the middle. CDR1 and CDR2 from the germline V gene are LGHDT and YNNKEL (reference sequence). CDR3 length equals 14 residues. The CDR3 DNA sequence: TGTGCCAGCAGCCGATCCGGGACGGGTTATGGCTACACCTTC. It is translated as CASSRSGTGYGYTF.

The chain carries TRBV18 and TRBJ2-1; D unresolved. With 6 bases removed from V and 0 bases from J, the gap between germline ends came to 18 bases. The CDR3 has 17 amino acids. CDR1 is KGHSH, CDR2 LQKENI, per germline. CDR3 sequence (DNA): TGTGCCAGCTCCCCCTCAAAGGGCCAGAGCTCCTACAATGAGCAGTTCTTC. As protein: CASSPSKGQSSYNEQFF.

V gene TRBV7-2 combines with J gene TRBJ1-4; maybe TRBD1 (6 bases). The CDR3 totals 17 residues. Trimming cost V 5 bases and J 10 bases, with 26 bases left between them. Germline CDR1 is SGHTA and CDR2 is FQGNSA. In nucleotides, the CDR3 is TGTGCCAGCAGCGCCGGGACAAGCCTTTCCTCTGAGGGAAAACTGTTTTTT. Translation: CASSAGTSLSSEGKLFF.

J is TRBJ2-3 and V is TRBV12-3 or TRBV12-4; no definite D call. The V gene lost 3 bases and the J gene lost 3 bases, with 7 bases spanning the gap. CDR3 size: 13 residues. CDR3 loop: CASSLGITDTQYF. CDR3 nucleotide sequence: TGTGCCAGCAGTTTGGGCATTACAGATACGCAGTATTTT.

The V call is TRBV7-2, the J call TRBJ2-7; 12 nucleotides agree with TRBD1. Per the germline V gene, CDR1 is SGHTA and CDR2 is FQGNSA. The CDR3 contains 14 residues. The junction had 4 bases not matched to a gene; V was cut back by 4 bases and J by 6 bases. CDR3 residues: CASSWDRGRGEQYF. The CDR3 region has the DNA TGTGCCAGCAGCTGGGACAGGGGGCGAGGCGAGCAGTACTTC.

V usage is TRBV30 and J usage is TRBJ2-3; 8 bases fit TRBD2. Germline V gene lookup returns CDR1 GTSNPN and CDR2 SVGIG (reference sequence). This CDR3 contains 14 residues. After removal of 7 bases from V and 0 bases from J, the junction contained 6 bases not matched to a gene. CDR3 in amino acids: CAFLAGTSTDTQYF. For the CDR3, the DNA is TGTGCCTTTTTAGCGGGGACTAGCACAGATACGCAGTATTTT.

This clone was seen once. This sequence joins TRBV6-5 and TRBJ2-3, with D hard to call. Germline V gene sequence: CDR1 MNHEY, CDR2 SVGAGI. The CDR3 has 15 residues. Trimming took 0 bases from V and 3 from J, leaving 10 bases between them. CDR3 in amino acids: CASSYSGVGTDTQYF. CDR3 coding DNA: TGTGCCAGCAGTTACTCGGGCGTTGGGACAGATACGCAGTATTTT.

This clone came up once. J is TRBJ1-1 and V is TRBV29-1; TRBD1 aligns across 7 bases. The ends lost 6 bases at V and 9 bases at J; junction bases unmatched: 4. The length of the CDR3 is 10 residues. Germline V gene sequence: CDR1 SQVTM, CDR2 ANQGSEA. This CDR3 is CSVGTDQAFF. CDR3 sequence (DNA): TGCAGCGTCGGGACAGACCAAGCTTTCTTT. The complete variable domain, with remaining parts taken from reference TRBV29-1 and TRBJ1-1, reads SAVISQKPSRDICQRGTSLTIQCQVDSQVTMMFWYRQQPGQSLTLIATANQGSEATYESGFVIDKFPISRPNLTFSTLTVSNMSPEDSSIYLCSVGTDQAFFGQGTRLTVV.

The rearrangement uses TRBV19 and TRBJ1-1; 7 bases are shared with TRBD1. The CDR3 runs 14 residues. The V gene's germline CDR1 is LNHDA and CDR2 SQIVND (reference sequence). V dropped 4 bases and J dropped 1; count of bases not matched to a gene: 3. The DNA for the CDR3 is TGTGCCAGTAGTAGGGGACAGCCGAACACTGAAGCTTTCTTT. As protein: CASSRGQPNTEAFF.